One TCR beta chain is described in this entry. Its antigen is unknown. CDR1 MNHNS and CDR2 SASEGT come from the germline V gene. V lost 5 bases and J 1 base, leaving 6 bases between the germline ends. This CDR3 is 14 amino acids long. In each sample, some 9.6 x 10^4 TCR templates were assayed. The method was immunoSEQ multiplex PCR; TCRdb's version includes in-frame clones alone and lacks a portion of them. The sample lists over 12,000 clones, approximately 49% occurring once. The sample comes from a study of siplizumab effects on memory and regulatory T cells. General study findings and limits: Only a minor fraction of alloreactive clones mapped to unstimulated subsets.

Coculturing at 37°C lasted about 6 days for the mixed lymphocyte reaction cells. The sample was CFSE-low (dividing) CD4+ T cells sorted from an allogeneic mixed lymphocyte reaction. V and J are TRBV6-1 and TRBJ1-6; D gene uncertain. The sequence was collected from a human donor in good health; the cells came from an allogeneic mixed lymphocyte reaction. CDR3 loop: CASSPVSYNSPLHF. The CDR3 DNA follows: TGTGCCAGCAGTCCCGTTTCCTATAATTCACCCCTCCACTTT.